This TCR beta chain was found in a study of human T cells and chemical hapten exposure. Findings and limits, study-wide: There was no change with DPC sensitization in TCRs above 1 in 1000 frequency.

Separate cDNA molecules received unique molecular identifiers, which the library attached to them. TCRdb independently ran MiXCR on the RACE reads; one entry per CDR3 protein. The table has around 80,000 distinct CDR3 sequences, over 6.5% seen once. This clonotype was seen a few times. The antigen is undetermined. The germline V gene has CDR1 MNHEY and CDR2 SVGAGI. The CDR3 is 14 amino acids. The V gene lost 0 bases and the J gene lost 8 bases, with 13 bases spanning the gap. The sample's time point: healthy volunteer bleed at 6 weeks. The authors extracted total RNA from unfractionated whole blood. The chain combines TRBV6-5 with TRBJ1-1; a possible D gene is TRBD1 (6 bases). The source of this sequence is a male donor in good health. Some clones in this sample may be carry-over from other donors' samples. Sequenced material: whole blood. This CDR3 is CASSYSTGINEAFF. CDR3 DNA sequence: TGTGCCAGCAGTTACTCGACAGGTATTAACGAAGCTTTCTTT.